The rows below give T cell receptor beta chains drawn from one sample of a study of OX40 agonist ivuxolimab in advanced cancers. Libraries were prepared by immunoSEQ multiplex PCR; TCRdb keeps only in-frame clonotypes and omits some of them. Of roughly 30,000 clones detected, about 89% appear once; the ten largest clones hold approximately 4.8%. Here the sequenced sample was CD4+ or CD8+ T cells sorted from blood, taken in a trial of the OX40 agonist ivuxolimab. The source is an adult with an advanced solid tumor such as melanoma, head and neck, liver or kidney cancer. CDR3s include the opening cysteine and the closing phenylalanine or tryptophan. A D gene is named only where the DNA matches it firmly. A clone size is listed for some rows: how often the clone was seen (once, few, many), or a class if it is expanded.

j_gene	v_gene	d_gene	abundance	CDR3aa	CDR3nt
TRBJ2-1	TRBV27	TRBD1	-	CASSPLDQGAYNEQFF	TGTGCCAGCAGTCCCCTCGACCAGGGGGCATACAATGAGCAGTTCTTC
TRBJ2-7	TRBV6-1	-	-	CATLWRGTDEQYF	TGTGCCACCCTGTGGCGGGGCACCGACGAGCAGTACTTC
TRBJ1-5	TRBV19	-	once	CASSIATFSNQPQHF	TGTGCCAGTAGTATAGCCACATTTAGCAATCAGCCCCAGCATTTT
TRBJ2-7	TRBV10-2	-	-	CSVGDSAAYEQYF	TGCTCCGTGGGGGACTCCGCAGCCTACGAGCAGTACTTC
TRBJ2-5	TRBV13	-	-	CASSLGLGYQETQYF	TGTGCCAGCAGCTTAGGCCTCGGCTACCAAGAGACCCAGTACTTC
TRBJ1-1	TRBV13	-	-	CASSLGHSTTEAFF	TGTGCCAGCAGCTTAGGACACTCCACCACTGAAGCTTTCTTT
TRBJ2-3	TRBV7-3	TRBD2	-	CASSLAGAGDTQYF	TGTGCCAGCAGCTTAGCGGGAGCTGGGGATACGCAGTATTTT
TRBJ1-1	TRBV7-9	-	-	CASRGFGDTEAFF	TGTGCCAGCAGGGGTTTTGGGGACACTGAAGCTTTCTTT
TRBJ2-7	TRBV4-3	TRBD2	-	CASSQAWTSGIYEQYF	TGCGCCAGCAGCCAAGCATGGACTAGCGGGATATACGAGCAGTACTTC
TRBJ2-7	TRBV7-9	-	-	CASSLASADYSF	TGTGCCAGCAGCTTAGCGTCGGCGGATTATAGCTTC
TRBJ2-5	TRBV7-9	-	-	CASSSSPSETQYF	TGTGCCAGCAGCTCCTCTCCTTCAGAGACCCAGTACTTC
TRBJ1-1	TRBV5-1	TRBD1	-	CASSSKQGAWAFF	TGCGCCAGCAGCTCGAAACAGGGGGCTTGGGCTTTCTTT
TRBJ2-3	TRBV11-2	TRBD2	-	CASSLRKKAGGPGADTQYF	TGTGCCAGCAGCCTTAGGAAGAAGGCGGGAGGGCCTGGGGCAGATACGCAGTATTTT
TRBJ2-7	TRBV20-1	-	-	CSAGPLYEQYF	TGCAGTGCCGGACCTCTCTACGAGCAGTACTTC
TRBJ2-6	TRBV28	-	once	CASSSPMAGAKAGANVLTF	TGTGCCAGCAGTTCCCCGATGGCAGGGGCAAAAGCTGGGGCCAACGTCCTGACTTTC
TRBJ1-1	TRBV4-3	TRBD1	-	CASSQGRDRGYPNTEAFF	TGCGCCAGCAGCCAAGGCCGGGACAGGGGATATCCGAACACTGAAGCTTTCTTT
TRBJ1-6	TRBV30	-	-	CAWTRDQKALHF	TGTGCCTGGACCCGGGATCAAAAGGCCCTCCACTTT
TRBJ2-6	TRBV1	-	-	CTSSQTYSRDGPGANVLTF	TGCACCAGCAGCCAGACTTACTCGCGGGATGGGCCCGGGGCCAACGTCCTGACTTTC
TRBJ2-1	TRBV11-3	TRBD1	-	CASSASGTVLYNEQFF	TGTGCCAGCAGCGCCTCCGGGACAGTCCTCTACAATGAGCAGTTCTTC
TRBJ2-7	TRBV7-2	-	-	CASSLSFYLEQYF	TGTGCCAGCAGCTTATCTTTTTACTTGGAGCAGTACTTC
TRBJ2-2	TRBV9	TRBD1	-	CASSAPGQGEAGELFF	TGTGCCAGCAGCGCGCCGGGACAGGGGGAAGCCGGGGAGCTGTTTTTT
TRBJ1-1	TRBV14	-	once	CASSLFERTSEAFF	TGTGCCAGCAGCCTGTTTGAAAGGACGTCTGAAGCTTTCTTT
TRBJ2-2	TRBV9	-	once	CASGRTGYTGELFF	TGTGCCAGCGGGAGGACAGGTTACACCGGGGAGCTGTTTTTT
TRBJ1-4	TRBV21-1	-	-	CASSKDGTNEKLFF	TGTGCCAGCAGCAAGGACGGAACTAATGAAAAACTGTTTTTT
TRBJ1-2	TRBV5-5	-	-	CASSLFLSLPPLSRGYTF	TGTGCCAGCAGCCTTTTTCTGTCTTTGCCTCCCCTCTCGCGAGGCTACACCTTC
TRBJ2-7	TRBV19	-	-	CASSISMSLEQYF	TGTGCCAGTAGTATCTCCATGAGTCTCGAGCAGTACTTC
TRBJ1-4	TRBV9	-	-	CASSLQGLLLEEKLFF	TGTGCCAGCAGCTTACAAGGACTCCTCCTGGAGGAAAAACTGTTTTTT
TRBJ1-2	TRBV27	-	once	CASSLTRGGYGYTF	TGTGCCAGCAGTTTGACTAGGGGGGGCTATGGCTACACCTTC
TRBJ2-1	TRBV19	-	-	CASSTDISSYNEQFF	TGTGCCAGTAGTACGGACATTAGCTCCTACAATGAGCAGTTCTTC
TRBJ2-2	TRBV23-1	-	-	CASSQSLTYIMGVGGTGELFF	TGCGCCAGCAGTCAATCGCTAACCTACATCATGGGAGTCGGCGGCACCGGGGAGCTGTTTTTT
TRBJ2-3	TRBV4-3	-	-	CASSQDRASGTDTQYF	TGCGCCAGCAGCCAAGATCGTGCCAGTGGCACAGATACGCAGTATTTT
TRBJ1-2	TRBV5-1	-	-	CASSLTRTVDYGYTF	TGCGCCAGCAGCTTGACTCGGACAGTAGACTATGGCTACACCTTC
TRBJ1-1	TRBV19	-	-	CASSIAENTEAFF	TGTGCCAGTAGTATAGCAGAGAACACTGAAGCTTTCTTT
TRBJ2-2	TRBV4-3	-	-	CASSQDRASAYTGELFF	TGCGCCAGCAGCCAAGATAGGGCTAGCGCGTACACCGGGGAGCTGTTTTTT
TRBJ2-2	TRBV12-5	TRBD2	-	CASGFMTSDRPEELFF	TGTGCTAGTGGTTTTATGACTAGCGATCGTCCGGAGGAGCTGTTTTTT
TRBJ1-5	TRBV6-1	-	-	CASSEGWTIQHF	TGTGCCAGCAGTGAAGGTTGGACGATCCAGCATTTT
TRBJ2-6	TRBV11-1	-	-	CASSLGPYLPGANVLTF	TGTGCCAGCAGCTTAGGGCCCTACCTCCCTGGGGCCAACGTCCTGACTTTC
TRBJ1-2	TRBV6-6	-	-	CASSYLNTNYGYTF	TGTGCCAGCAGTTACTTGAATACCAACTATGGCTACACCTTC
TRBJ1-1	TRBV6-5	-	-	CASSYKSPMNTEAFF	TGTGCCAGCAGTTACAAGTCACCCATGAACACTGAAGCTTTCTTT
TRBJ2-7	TRBV4-3	-	-	CASSPARAYEQYF	TGCGCCAGCAGCCCCGCTAGAGCCTACGAGCAGTACTTC
TRBJ2-1	TRBV6-6	TRBD1	once	CASSQDRFTYNEQFF	TGTGCCAGCAGCCAGGACAGGTTCACCTACAATGAGCAGTTCTTC
TRBJ2-1	TRBV11-2	TRBD2	-	CASKPGLAGGYSYNEQFF	TGTGCCAGTAAACCTGGGTTAGCGGGGGGATACTCCTACAATGAGCAGTTCTTC
TRBJ2-7	TRBV15	TRBD2	-	CATSVSAGDLSYEQYF	TGTGCCACCAGCGTATCAGCGGGAGATCTGTCCTACGAGCAGTACTTC
TRBJ2-1	TRBV18	TRBD2	-	CASSHPLAGVGNEQFF	TGTGCCAGCTCTCATCCCTTAGCGGGAGTGGGCAATGAGCAGTTCTTC
TRBJ1-2	TRBV7-9	-	-	CASSRGDGYTF	TGTGCCAGCAGCCGGGGGGATGGCTACACCTTC
TRBJ2-2	TRBV4-3	-	-	CASSARTGIGELFF	TGCGCCAGCAGCGCCCGAACAGGGATCGGGGAGCTGTTTTTT
TRBJ2-1	TRBV5-5	-	-	CASSLISGHNEQFF	TGTGCCAGCAGCTTGATCAGTGGGCACAATGAGCAGTTCTTC
TRBJ1-1	TRBV7-2	-	once	CASSFAIEAFF	TGTGCCAGCAGCTTTGCGATTGAAGCTTTCTTT
TRBJ2-5	TRBV7-2	-	-	CASSLSDGGTQYF	TGTGCCAGCAGCCTCTCAGACGGGGGGACCCAGTACTTC
TRBJ1-4	TRBV21-1	-	-	CASSKNITRARKTNEKLFF	TGTGCCAGCAGCAAAAATATAACCAGGGCTAGGAAAACTAATGAAAAACTGTTTTTT
TRBJ1-4	TRBV28	-	-	CASSLRGGGEKLFF	TGTGCCAGCAGTTTGAGAGGGGGTGGTGAAAAACTGTTTTTT
TRBJ2-3	TRBV7-3	TRBD2	-	CASRSALLAESSTDTQYF	TGTGCCAGCAGGTCTGCTCTCCTAGCGGAATCTAGCACAGATACGCAGTATTTT
TRBJ2-1	TRBV6-6	-	-	CASYSYNEQFF	TGTGCCAGTTATTCGTACAATGAGCAGTTCTTC
TRBJ2-1	TRBV7-2	-	-	CASIPPGGGLDEQFF	TGTGCCAGCATCCCCCCAGGGGGAGGCCTCGATGAGCAGTTCTTC